A selection of T cell receptor beta chains follows, all from one sample in a study of long-term antiretroviral therapy in people with HIV. Method: immunoSEQ multiplex PCR; TCRdb's copy keeps in-frame clones and lacks some. The table has some 22,000 clones, roughly 85% seen once. The sequencing here drew on unsorted PBMCs, taken 4.1 years after starting antiretroviral therapy. These receptors originate from a woman aged 40 to 49 with HIV. Both conserved end residues are trimmed from each CDR3. The order of the fields is J gene, V gene, CDR3 protein.

>TRBJ2-2|TRBV6-5
ASSWDRVITGELF
>TRBJ2-7|TRBV11-2
ASSVHLYPGSYEQY
>TRBJ2-1|TRBV30
AWSVVAGGIDNEQF
>TRBJ1-4|TRBV6-5
ASSYSTGGKLF
>TRBJ2-7|TRBV27
ASSPDPGRAHEQY
>TRBJ2-7|TRBV5-6
ASSLTSYEQY
>TRBJ2-4|TRBV2
ASGAREQGIQY
>TRBJ1-2|TRBV15
ATSRGQGGNYGYT
>TRBJ2-1|TRBV5-4
ASSLERFSYNEQF
>TRBJ2-3|TRBV5-1
ASSSSGWGSTDTQY
>TRBJ2-7|TRBV7-9
ASSLDGSRYEQY
>TRBJ2-7|TRBV7-9
ASSFTFGVGSYEQY
>TRBJ2-5|TRBV19
ASSLGDTHEQETQY
>TRBJ2-1|TRBV19
ASSIGTGGSGGNEQF
>TRBJ1-3|TRBV19
ASSIDWGHRSGNTIY
>TRBJ1-1|TRBV5-4
ASSELSGQMNTEAF
>TRBJ2-7|TRBV11-3
ASSPVGGGSYEQY
>TRBJ2-1|TRBV11-2
ASSAPGLVNEQF
>TRBJ2-7|TRBV11-3
ASSETGTDGSYEQY
>TRBJ2-5|TRBV11-2
ASTRGSQETQY
>TRBJ1-1|TRBV19
ASSMRGDRDTEAF
>TRBJ2-7|TRBV11-2
ASRLEVAGSYEQY
>TRBJ1-5|TRBV5-8
ASSFGDRGLPQH
>TRBJ1-4|TRBV7-9
ASTGLDEKLF
>TRBJ2-2|TRBV6-5
ASRSGTENTGELF
>TRBJ2-2|TRBV23-1
ASSQVRAGRLQSANTGELF